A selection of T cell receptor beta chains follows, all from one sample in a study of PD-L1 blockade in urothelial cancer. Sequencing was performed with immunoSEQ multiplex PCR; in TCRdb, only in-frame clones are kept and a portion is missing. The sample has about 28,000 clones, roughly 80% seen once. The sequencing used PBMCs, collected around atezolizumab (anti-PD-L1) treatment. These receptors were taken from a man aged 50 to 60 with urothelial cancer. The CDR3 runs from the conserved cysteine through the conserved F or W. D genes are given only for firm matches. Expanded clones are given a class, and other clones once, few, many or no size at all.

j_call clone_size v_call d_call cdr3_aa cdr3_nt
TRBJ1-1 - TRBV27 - CASSPPQGEAFF TGTGCCAGCAGTCCCCCACAGGGAGAAGCTTTCTTT
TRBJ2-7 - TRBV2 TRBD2 CASSEVRGVDEQYF TGTGCCAGCAGTGAAGTGCGGGGGGTAGACGAGCAGTACTTC
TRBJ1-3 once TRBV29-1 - CSVEFQGNTIYF TGCAGCGTTGAATTCCAGGGCAACACCATATATTTT
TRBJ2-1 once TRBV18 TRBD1 CASSPPGQINEQFF TGTGCCAGCTCACCACCGGGACAGATCAATGAGCAGTTCTTC
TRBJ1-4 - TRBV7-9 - CASSLGDGGKKLFF TGTGCCAGCAGCTTAGGGGACGGCGGGAAAAAACTGTTTTTT
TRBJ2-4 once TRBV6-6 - CASSYRGTDIQYF TGTGCCAGCAGTTACAGGGGTACAGACATTCAGTACTTC
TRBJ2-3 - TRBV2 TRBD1 CASSGRDRVGDTQYF TGTGCCAGCAGTGGCCGGGACAGAGTGGGAGATACGCAGTATTTT
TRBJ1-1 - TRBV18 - CASSRRQKMNTEAFF TGTGCCAGCTCAAGGAGACAGAAGATGAACACTGAAGCTTTCTTT
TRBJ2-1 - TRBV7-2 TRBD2 CASSARDYQYNEQFF TGTGCCAGCAGCGCCCGGGACTACCAATACAATGAGCAGTTCTTC
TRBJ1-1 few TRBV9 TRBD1 CASSITGTGDTEAFF TGTGCCAGCAGCATAACAGGGACAGGAGACACTGAAGCTTTCTTT
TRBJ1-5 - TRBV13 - CASSARQAGLHSQHF TGTGCCAGCAGCGCCCGACAGGCCGGCCTTCATTCCCAGCATTTT
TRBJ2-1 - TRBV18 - CASSPLSTQDEQFF TGTGCCAGCTCACCTCTGAGTACGCAAGATGAGCAGTTCTTC
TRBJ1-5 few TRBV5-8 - CASTELGAGLQPQHF TGTGCCAGCACCGAATTGGGGGCAGGACTTCAGCCCCAGCATTTT